This entry lists 4 T cell receptor beta chains sequenced from one sample in a study of blood T cell repertoires in COVID-19. Clones were sequenced by immunoSEQ multiplex PCR, and TCRdb holds only the in-frame ones, with some missing. This table has about 71,000 clones, 75% to 90% appearing once. The sample consisted of peripheral blood. The receptors derive from a man aged 30-40 years with acute or convalescent COVID-19.

The chain carries TRBV6-5 and TRBJ1-1; the match to TRBD1 covers 8 bases. The CDR3 has 13 residues. Germline CDR1 reads MNHEY; CDR2 reads SVGAGI. V lost 7 bases and J lost 3; bases outside the gene matches: 4. CDR3 sequence (DNA): TGTGCCAGCATTAGACAGGGGCACACTGAAGCTTTCTTT. It is translated as CASIRQGHTEAFF.

The chain carries TRBV6-5 and TRBJ1-2, with D perhaps TRBD1 (6 bases). This CDR3 is built from 13 residues. Germline V CDR1 and CDR2: MNHEY, SVGAGI. V lost 5 bases to trimming and J lost 4 bases, with 11 bases between them. CDR3 region: CASSPGVVYGYTF. CDR3 sequence (DNA): TGTGCCAGCAGTCCAGGGGTAGTCTATGGCTACACCTTC.

In DNA form, the CDR3 reads TGTGCCAGCAGTGAGTGGGGGACTGACTCCTACGAGCAGTACGTC. It encodes CASSEWGTDSYEQYV. This chain links TRBV6-1 with TRBJ2-7, with D maybe TRBD2 (6 bases). Germline lookup yields CDR1 MNHNS and CDR2 SASEGT. The CDR3 loop spans 15 amino acids. Deletions cut 3 bases from V and 0 bases from J, with 12 bases between.

V is TRBV28 and J is TRBJ1-1, with D possibly TRBD1 on 5 matching bases. The length of the CDR3 is 12 residues. Germline values: CDR1 MDHEN, CDR2 SYDVKM. The V gene lost 3 bases and the J gene lost 6 bases, with 8 bases spanning the gap. The CDR3 DNA follows: TGTGCCAGCAGTTTCTGGGGGGCTGAAGCTTTCTTT. This sequence encodes CASSFWGAEAFF. The whole variable domain, remainder taken from reference TRBV28 and TRBJ1-1, is DVKVTQSSRYLVKRTGEKVFLECVQDMDHENMFWYRQDPGLGLRLIYFSYDVKMKEKGDIPEGYSVSREKKERFSLILESASTNQTSMYLCASSFWGAEAFFGQGTRLTVV.